A selection of T cell receptor beta chains follows, all from one sample in a study of cytomegalovirus exposure and HLA in healthy donors. Libraries were prepared by immunoSEQ multiplex PCR; TCRdb keeps only in-frame clonotypes and omits some of them. The sample lists some 240,000 clones, over 65% occurring once. Sequencing used PBMCs. All receptors come from a woman between 18 and 30 years old in good health and CMV-seronegative. The CDR3 runs from the conserved cysteine through the conserved F or W. A D gene is named only where the DNA matches it firmly. Size is omitted from some rows. Given values are once, few, many or a class for expanded clones.

>-|TRBD1|TRBV6-5|TRBJ2-1|15
TGTGCCAGCAGTCTCGACAGGGCCACCTACAATGAGCAGTTCTTC
CASSLDRATYNEQFF
>once|TRBD1|TRBV5-6|TRBJ1-3|16
TGTGCCAGCAGTCCCCCAGGGGGGAACTCTGGAAACACCATATATTTT
CASSPPGGNSGNTIYF
>-|-|TRBV25-1|TRBJ2-7|11
TGTGCCAGCACTGACAGTTACGAGCAGTACTTC
CASTDSYEQYF
>few|-|TRBV27|TRBJ2-2|13
TGTGCCAGCAGTTTATCCCCTACCGGGGAGCTGTTTTTT
CASSLSPTGELFF
>-|-|TRBV5-1|TRBJ2-7|14
TGCGCCAGCAGCTCGGGGACGGATTTCTACGAGCAGTACTTC
CASSSGTDFYEQYF
>few|TRBD1|TRBV30|TRBJ1-6|15
TGTGCCTGGACACGGACAGGGACCCTACCTTCACCCCTCCACTTT
CAWTRTGTLPSPLHF
>-|-|TRBV7-3|TRBJ2-2|14
TGTGCCAGCAGCACAGGGCGGAACACCGGGGAGCTGTTTTTT
CASSTGRNTGELFF
>-|-|TRBV28|TRBJ2-1|14
TGTGCCACCCAAGGGGGAGATTTATACAATGAGCAGTTCTTC
CATQGGDLYNEQFF
>-|TRBD1|TRBV10-1|TRBJ2-5|14
TGCGCCAGCAGTGTGAACAGGGGTGGTGAGACCCAGTACTTC
CASSVNRGGETQYF
>-|-|TRBV27|TRBJ2-3|19
TGTGCCAGCACCACCTTGCACTCCTGGGACATCCGAGACACAGATACGCAGTATTTT
CASTTLHSWDIRDTDTQYF
>-|-|TRBV27|TRBJ2-3|14
TGTGCCAGCAGTCCTCGGTGGAGGGGGGATACGCAGTATTTT
CASSPRWRGDTQYF
>-|-|TRBV9|TRBJ1-5|17
TGTGCCAGCAGCGTAGAAAATTGGACGGATAGCAATCAGCCCCAGCATTTT
CASSVENWTDSNQPQHF
>-|-|TRBV5-1|TRBJ1-6|15
TGCGCCAGCAGCTTGACAGGGCTTGGGAATTCACCCCTCCACTTT
CASSLTGLGNSPLHF
>once|-|TRBV5-4|TRBJ1-4|15
TGTGCCAGCAGCTCGACGACAGCAACTAATGAAAAACTGTTTTTT
CASSSTTATNEKLFF
>-|-|TRBV7-6|TRBJ2-7|14
TGTGCCAGCAGTACCGACTGGGGTAGCGACGAGCAGTACTTC
CASSTDWGSDEQYF
>-|TRBD1|TRBV19|TRBJ1-1|15
TGTGCCAGTAGTTACTACAGGGGTGAAGGGACTGAAGCTTTCTTT
CASSYYRGEGTEAFF
>-|TRBD2|TRBV29-1|TRBJ2-1|14
TGCAGCGGAAGAGCGGGAGGGCCGGTCAATGAGCAGTTCTTC
CSGRAGGPVNEQFF
>-|TRBD1|TRBV13|TRBJ1-2|15
TGTGCCAGCAGCTTAGCCGCCAGGGGGCTTGGTGGCTACACCTTC
CASSLAARGLGGYTF
>-|-|TRBV30|TRBJ2-2|15
TGTGCCTGGACCGGGACAACGACTAACACCGGGGAGCTGTTTTTT
CAWTGTTTNTGELFF
>-|-|TRBV5-6|TRBJ1-2|15
TGTGCCAGCAGCCCCTCGGGCAGCGGGATGTATGGCTACACCTTC
CASSPSGSGMYGYTF
>-|-|TRBV25-1|TRBJ2-1|11
TGTGCCAGCAGGGGTTACAATGAGCAGTTCTTC
CASRGYNEQFF
>-|-|TRBV19|TRBJ1-4|16
TGTGCCAGTAGTGCCTTGGGACGCCGGGGCAGAAGGAAACTGTTTTTT
CASSALGRRGRRKLFF
>once|-|TRBV11-2|TRBJ2-7|12
TGTGCCAGCAGTTCCTCTTTGGGCGAGCAGTACTTC
CASSSSLGEQYF
>-|-|TRBV9|TRBJ1-3|16
TGTGCCAGCAGCGTAGGGATTACGGGGGAAGGAAACACCATATATTTT
CASSVGITGEGNTIYF
>-|TRBD1|TRBV6-5|TRBJ1-4|14
TGTGCCAGCGGAAGCGGGACAGGGAACGAAAAACTGTTTTTT
CASGSGTGNEKLFF
>many|TRBD2|TRBV5-1|TRBJ2-7|14
TGCGCCAGCAGCTTGGCCGGGGGGGCCTACGAGCAGTACTTC
CASSLAGGAYEQYF
>-|-|TRBV11-2|TRBJ2-7|14
TGTGCCAGCAGCTTATTCGTAGGGGACTACGAGCAGTACTTC
CASSLFVGDYEQYF